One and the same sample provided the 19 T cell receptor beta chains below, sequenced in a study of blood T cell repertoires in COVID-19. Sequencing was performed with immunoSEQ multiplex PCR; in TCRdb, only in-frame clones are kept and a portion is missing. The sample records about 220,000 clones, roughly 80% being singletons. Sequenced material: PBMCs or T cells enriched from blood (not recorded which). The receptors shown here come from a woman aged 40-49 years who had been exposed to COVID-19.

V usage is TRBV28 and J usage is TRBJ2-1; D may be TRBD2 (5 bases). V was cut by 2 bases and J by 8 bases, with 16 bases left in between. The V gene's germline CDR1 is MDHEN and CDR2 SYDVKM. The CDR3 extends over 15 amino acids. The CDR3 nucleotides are TGTGCCAGCAGTTTAGGGGAACCTCCCGGGGATGAGCAGTTCTTC. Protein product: CASSLGEPPGDEQFF.

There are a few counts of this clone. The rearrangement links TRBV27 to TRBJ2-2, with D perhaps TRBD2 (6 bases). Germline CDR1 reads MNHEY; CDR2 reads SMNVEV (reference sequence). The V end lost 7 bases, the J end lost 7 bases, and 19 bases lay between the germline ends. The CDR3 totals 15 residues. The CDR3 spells CASNEGRGKDGELFF. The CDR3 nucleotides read TGTGCCAGCAATGAGGGGCGCGGGAAAGACGGGGAGCTGTTTTTT.

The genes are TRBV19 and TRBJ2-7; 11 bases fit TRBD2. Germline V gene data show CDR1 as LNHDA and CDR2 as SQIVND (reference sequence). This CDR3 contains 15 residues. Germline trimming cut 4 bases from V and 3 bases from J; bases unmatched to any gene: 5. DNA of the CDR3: TGTGCCAGTAGTAACCCGGGACTAGCGGTCTACGAGCAGTACTTC. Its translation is CASSNPGLAVYEQYF.

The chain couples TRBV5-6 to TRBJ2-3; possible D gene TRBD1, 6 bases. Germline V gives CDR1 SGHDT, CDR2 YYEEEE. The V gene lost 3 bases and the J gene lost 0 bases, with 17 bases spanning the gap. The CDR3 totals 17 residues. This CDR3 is CASSSLDRIYSTDTQYF. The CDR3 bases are TGTGCCAGCAGCTCCCTGGACAGAATCTACAGCACAGATACGCAGTATTTT.

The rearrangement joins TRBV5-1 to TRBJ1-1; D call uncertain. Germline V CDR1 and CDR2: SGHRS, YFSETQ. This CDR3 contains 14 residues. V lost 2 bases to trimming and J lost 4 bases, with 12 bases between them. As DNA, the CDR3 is TGCGCCAGCAGCTTAATTCCCCCGGGCACTGAAGCTTTCTTT. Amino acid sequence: CASSLIPPGTEAFF.

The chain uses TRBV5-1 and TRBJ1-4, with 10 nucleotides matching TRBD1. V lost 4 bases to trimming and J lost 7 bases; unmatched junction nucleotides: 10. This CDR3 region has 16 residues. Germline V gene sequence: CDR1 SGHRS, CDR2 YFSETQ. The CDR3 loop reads CASSPPQTGGGEKLFF. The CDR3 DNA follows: TGCGCCAGCAGCCCTCCCCAGACAGGGGGCGGTGAAAAACTGTTTTTT. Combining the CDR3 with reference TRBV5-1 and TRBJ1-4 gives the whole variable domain KAGVTQTPRYLIKTRGQQVTLSCSPISGHRSVSWYQQTPGQGLQFLFEYFSETQRNKGNFPGRFSGRQFSNSRSEMNVSTLELGDSALYLCASSPPQTGGGEKLFFGSGTQLSVL.

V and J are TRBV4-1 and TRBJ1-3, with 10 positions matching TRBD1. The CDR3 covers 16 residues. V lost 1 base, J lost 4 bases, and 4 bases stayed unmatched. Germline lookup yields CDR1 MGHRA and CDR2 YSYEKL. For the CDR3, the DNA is TGCGCCAGCAGCCAAGTGGGACAGGGGTCGGGAAACACCATATATTTT. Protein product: CASSQVGQGSGNTIYF.

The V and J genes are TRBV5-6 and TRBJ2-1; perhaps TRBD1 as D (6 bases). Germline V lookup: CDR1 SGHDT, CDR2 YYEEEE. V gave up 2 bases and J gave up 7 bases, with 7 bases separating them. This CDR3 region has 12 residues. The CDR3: CASSLQGNEQFF. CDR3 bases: TGTGCCAGCAGCTTACAGGGAAATGAGCAGTTCTTC.

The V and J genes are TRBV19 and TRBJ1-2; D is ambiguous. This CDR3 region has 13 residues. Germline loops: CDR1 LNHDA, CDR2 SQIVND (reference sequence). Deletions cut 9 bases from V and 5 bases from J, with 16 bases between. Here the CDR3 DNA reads TGTGCCAGCCTGTACAGTCGTGGTTATGGCTACACCTTC. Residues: CASLYSRGYGYTF.

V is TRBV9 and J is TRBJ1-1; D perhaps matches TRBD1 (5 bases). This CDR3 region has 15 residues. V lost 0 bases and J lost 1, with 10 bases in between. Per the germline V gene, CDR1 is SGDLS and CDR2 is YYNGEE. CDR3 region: CASSVGQGGNTEAFF. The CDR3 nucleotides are TGTGCCAGCAGCGTAGGGCAGGGAGGGAACACTGAAGCTTTCTTT.

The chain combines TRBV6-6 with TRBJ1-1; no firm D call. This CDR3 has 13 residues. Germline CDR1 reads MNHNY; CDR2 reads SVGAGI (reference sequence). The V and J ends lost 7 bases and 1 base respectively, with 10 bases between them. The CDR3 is CASKRDPNTEAFF. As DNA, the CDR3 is TGTGCCAGCAAGAGGGATCCGAACACTGAAGCTTTCTTT.

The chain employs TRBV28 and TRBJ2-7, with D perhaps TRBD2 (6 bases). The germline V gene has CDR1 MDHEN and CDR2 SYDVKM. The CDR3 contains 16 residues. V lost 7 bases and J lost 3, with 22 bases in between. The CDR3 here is CASTDPRGISHYEQYF. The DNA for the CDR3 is TGTGCCAGCACCGACCCCCGGGGGATCTCTCACTACGAGCAGTACTTC. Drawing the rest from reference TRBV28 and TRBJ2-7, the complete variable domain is DVKVTQSSRYLVKRTGEKVFLECVQDMDHENMFWYRQDPGLGLRLIYFSYDVKMKEKGDIPEGYSVSREKKERFSLILESASTNQTSMYLCASTDPRGISHYEQYFGPGTRLTVT.

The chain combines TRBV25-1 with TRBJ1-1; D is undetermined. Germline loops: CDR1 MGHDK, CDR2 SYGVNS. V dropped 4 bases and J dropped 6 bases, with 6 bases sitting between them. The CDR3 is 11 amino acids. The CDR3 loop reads CASSARSEAFF. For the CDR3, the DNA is TGTGCCAGCAGTGCCCGGTCTGAAGCTTTCTTT. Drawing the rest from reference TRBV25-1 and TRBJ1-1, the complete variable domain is EADIYQTPRYLVIGTGKKITLECSQTMGHDKMYWYQQDPGMELHLIHYSYGVNSTEKGDLSSESTVSRIRTEHFPLTLESARPSHTSQYLCASSARSEAFFGQGTRLTVV.

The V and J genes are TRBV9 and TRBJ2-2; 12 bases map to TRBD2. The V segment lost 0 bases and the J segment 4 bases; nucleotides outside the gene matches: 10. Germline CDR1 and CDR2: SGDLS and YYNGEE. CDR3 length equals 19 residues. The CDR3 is CASSVAPFGLAGPTGELFF. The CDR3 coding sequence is TGTGCCAGCAGCGTAGCCCCTTTTGGACTAGCGGGGCCCACCGGGGAGCTGTTTTTT.

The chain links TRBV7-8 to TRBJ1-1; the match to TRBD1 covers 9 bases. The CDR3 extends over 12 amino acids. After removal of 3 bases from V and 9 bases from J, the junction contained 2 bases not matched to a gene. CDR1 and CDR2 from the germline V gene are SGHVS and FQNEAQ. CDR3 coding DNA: TGTGCCAGCAGCTTCGGACAGGGGAAAGCTTTCTTT. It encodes CASSFGQGKAFF.

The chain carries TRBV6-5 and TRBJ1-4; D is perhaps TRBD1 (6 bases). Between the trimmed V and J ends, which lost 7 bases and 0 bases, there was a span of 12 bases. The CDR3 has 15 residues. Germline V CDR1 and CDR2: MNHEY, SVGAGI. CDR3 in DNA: TGTGCCAGCACCCCCGAGGGGGCAACTAATGAAAAACTGTTTTTT. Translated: CASTPEGATNEKLFF.

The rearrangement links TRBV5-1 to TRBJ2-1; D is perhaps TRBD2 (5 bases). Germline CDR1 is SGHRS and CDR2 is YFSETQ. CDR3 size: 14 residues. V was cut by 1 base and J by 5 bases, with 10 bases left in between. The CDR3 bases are TGCGCCAGCAGCTTGTTGACCGGGAACAATGAGCAGTTCTTC. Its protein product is CASSLLTGNNEQFF.

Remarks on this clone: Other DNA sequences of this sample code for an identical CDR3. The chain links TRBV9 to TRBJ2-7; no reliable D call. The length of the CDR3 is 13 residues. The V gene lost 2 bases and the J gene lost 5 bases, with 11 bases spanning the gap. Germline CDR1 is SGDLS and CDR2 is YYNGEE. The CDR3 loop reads CASSVGLVDEQYF. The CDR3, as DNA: TGTGCCAGCAGCGTCGGTCTAGTGGACGAGCAGTACTTC.

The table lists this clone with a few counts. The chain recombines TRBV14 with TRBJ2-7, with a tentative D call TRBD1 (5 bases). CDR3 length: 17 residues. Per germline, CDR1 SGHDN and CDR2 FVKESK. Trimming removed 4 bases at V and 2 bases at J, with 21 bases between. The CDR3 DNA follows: TGTGCCAGCAGCCTCCAGGGATCGGCGTATAGCCCCTACGAGCAGTACTTC. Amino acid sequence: CASSLQGSAYSPYEQYF.